This T cell receptor beta chain was documented in a study of T cell clones after liver transplantation. Study context: TCRbeta sequencing after a pre-transplant mixed lymphocyte reaction identified graft-donor-reactive clones, later tracked in post-transplant blood.

Sequenced by immunoSEQ multiplex PCR; TCRdb stores in-frame clones only, minus some. The sample has about 80,000 clones, roughly 80% seen once. This clone is labeled medium-sized. Between the trimmed V and J ends, which lost 0 bases and 4 bases, there was a span of 11 bases. Germline V gene data show CDR1 as SGHRS and CDR2 as YFSETQ. CDR3 length: 14 residues. The source was CD4+ T cells from blood, collected 45 to 46 months after liver transplant. The TCR was taken from a human patient who received a liver transplant. Some T cells may possibly be graft donor cells. V usage is TRBV5-1 and J usage is TRBJ2-7, with D hard to call. CDR3 DNA sequence: TGCGCCAGCAGCTTGGTGGCAGGATCTTACGAGCAGTACTTC. Its translation: CASSLVAGSYEQYF.